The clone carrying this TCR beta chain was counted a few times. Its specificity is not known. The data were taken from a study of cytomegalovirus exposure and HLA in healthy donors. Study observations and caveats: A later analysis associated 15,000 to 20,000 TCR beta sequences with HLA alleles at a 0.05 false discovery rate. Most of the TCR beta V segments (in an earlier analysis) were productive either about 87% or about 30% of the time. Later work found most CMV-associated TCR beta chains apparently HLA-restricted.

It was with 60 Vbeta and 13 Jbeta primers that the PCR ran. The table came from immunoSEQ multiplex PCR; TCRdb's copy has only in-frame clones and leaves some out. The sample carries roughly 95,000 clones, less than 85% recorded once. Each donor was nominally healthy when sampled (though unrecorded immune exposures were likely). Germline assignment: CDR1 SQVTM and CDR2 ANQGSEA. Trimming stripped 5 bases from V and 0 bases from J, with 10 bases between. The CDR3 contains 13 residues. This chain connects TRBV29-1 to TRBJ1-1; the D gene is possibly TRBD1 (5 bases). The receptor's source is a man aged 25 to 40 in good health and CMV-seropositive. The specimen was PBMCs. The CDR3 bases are TGCAGCGTTCTGCACAGGATGAACACTGAAGCTTTCTTT. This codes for CSVLHRMNTEAFF.